This entry concerns a single T cell receptor beta chain. TCRdb re-analysed the RT-PCR reads in MiXCR, keeping a single row per CDR3 protein. The sample has approximately 37,000 distinct CDR3 sequences; roughly 29% are singletons. The data derive from a study of patients and donors after allogeneic stem cell transplantation. Germline lookup yields CDR1 LNHDA and CDR2 SQIVND (reference sequence). V was shortened by 7 bases and J by 7 bases, with 17 bases between the two germline ends. The CDR3 length is 14 residues. The chain recombines TRBV19 with TRBJ1-5; tentative D call: TRBD1 (5 bases). This TCR was recovered from a human donor who was either an allogeneic HSCT recipient or a stem cell or donor lymphocyte infusion donor (not recorded which). It is not recorded whose cells these are; they may come from a transplant donor. Source material: blood, either unsorted or a sorted T cell fraction (not recorded which). CDR3 nucleotide sequence: TGTGCCAGTACCCCAGTCCTGGGGGGACAGCCCCAGCATTTT. Protein: CASTPVLGGQPQHF.